The clone carrying this TCR beta chain was counted many times. Its target is not known. Uncontrolled infections, other autoimmune diseases, pregnancy or lactation barred patients from enrollment. This sample was taken from a study of Graves' ophthalmopathy and Graves' hyperthyroidism. Broader study findings: Distinction of ophthalmopathy from stable hyperthyroidism by a 13-signature model reached about 87% sensitivity and 81.08% specificity.

The study amplified TCR beta CDR3 regions using RNA transcripts. The library came from an HTBI-primed first-round RT-PCR and a second-round multiplex PCR. TCRdb processed the multiplex PCR reads anew with MiXCR; each CDR3 protein has one entry. This sample has about 550,000 distinct CDR3 sequences, with 35% to 40% found just once. Trimming cost V 3 bases and J 5 bases, with 11 bases left between them. From germline, CDR1 is MNHEY and CDR2 SMNVEV (reference sequence). There are 14 residues in the CDR3. The source is an adult man with Graves' hyperthyroidism. V usage is TRBV27 and J usage is TRBJ1-5; no definite D call. Sequencing was carried out using peripheral blood or thyroid tissue (not recorded which). The CDR3 coding sequence is TGTGCCAGCAGTTTGGCGGCGGCATATCAGCCCCAGCATTTT. This encodes CASSLAAAYQPQHF.